Presented here are 31 T cell receptor beta chains from one specimen sequenced in a study of blood T cells in healthy people across ages. A J-beta primer mix and a sample-barcoded 5' primer were used in a second PCR of about 6 to 12 cycles. TCRdb fed the 5' RACE reads into MiXCR, producing one record per CDR3 protein. Among around 1.7 million distinct CDR3 sequences listed, about 30% were seen once. Specimen: blood. The source of these receptors is a woman under 40 in good health.

The V gene is TRBV20-1, the J gene TRBJ1-4; D is ambiguous. V lost 0 bases, J lost 8 bases, and 13 bases lay in between. The germline V gene has CDR1 DFQATT and CDR2 SNEGSKA (reference sequence). The CDR3 has 14 residues. The CDR3: CSARDMEAEEKLFF. CDR3 bases: TGCAGTGCTAGAGATATGGAGGCGGAGGAAAAACTGTTTTTT.

There are a few counts of this clonotype. The chain has TRBV27 and TRBJ2-3; 7 bases line up with TRBD2. There are 18 residues in the CDR3. CDR1 is MNHEY, CDR2 SMNVEV, per germline (reference sequence). Trimming took 1 base from V and 2 from J; bases not matched to a gene: 12. The CDR3 region is CASSLYGRTQYFTDTQYF. Here the CDR3 DNA reads TGTGCCAGCAGTTTATACGGGAGGACTCAATACTTCACAGATACGCAGTATTTT.

This clonotype was picked up many times. The chain couples TRBV29-1 to TRBJ1-2; D is possibly TRBD1 (6 bases). The V and J ends lost 6 bases and 5 bases respectively, with 13 bases between them. This CDR3 contains 12 residues. The germline CDR1 and CDR2 sequences are SQVTM and ANQGSEA. The CDR3, as DNA: TGCAGCGTCCCTGGGGGCCCTTATGGCTACACCTTC. Its protein is CSVPGGPYGYTF.

Only a few counts were recorded for this clonotype. The V gene is TRBV6-5, the J gene TRBJ1-2; the D gene is possibly TRBD1 (6 bases). Trimming pared 7 bases from V and 0 bases from J, leaving 15 bases between. Germline-derived CDR1 and CDR2 are MNHEY and SVGAGI. This CDR3 comprises 15 residues. Here the CDR3 DNA reads TGTGCCAGCAATCCCTCGGACAGAGCTAACTATGGCTACACCTTC. It translates to CASNPSDRANYGYTF.

The chain recombines TRBV29-1 with TRBJ1-2; TRBD1 is a possible D gene (6 bases). In germline, CDR1 is SQVTM, CDR2 ANQGSEA. This CDR3 is 10 amino acids long. The CDR3 reads CSEEGGGYTF. The CDR3 DNA reads as TGCAGTGAAGAGGGGGGGGGCTACACCTTC.

This clonotype has more than one count but fewer than ten. The chain recombines TRBV12-3 or TRBV12-4 with TRBJ1-1; no definite D call. V dropped 6 bases and J dropped 5 bases, with 16 bases sitting between them. The CDR3 length is 14 residues. CDR3 residues: CASRGRRWRTEAFF. CDR3 sequence (DNA): TGTGCCAGCAGGGGCAGAAGGTGGAGGACTGAAGCTTTCTTT.

In this sample, this clonotype turned up a few times. This chain links TRBV29-1 with TRBJ1-1; D might be TRBD1 (6 bases). The CDR3 consists of 14 residues. Germline values: CDR1 SQVTM, CDR2 ANQGSEA. Trimming removed 0 bases from V and 6 bases from J, with 14 bases in between. CDR3 in DNA: TGCAGCGTTGAAGATGTTGGGGGGCTGTCTGAAGCTTTCTTT. Translating gives CSVEDVGGLSEAFF. Filled out from reference TRBV29-1 and TRBJ1-1, the complete variable domain reads SAVISQKPSRDICQRGTSLTIQCQVDSQVTMMFWYRQQPGQSLTLIATANQGSEATYESGFVIDKFPISRPNLTFSTLTVSNMSPEDSSIYLCSVEDVGGLSEAFFGQGTRLTVV.

The count of this clonotype is one. The chain combines TRBV5-6 with TRBJ2-3, with 7 bases lining up with TRBD2. Germline loops: CDR1 SGHDT, CDR2 YYEEEE. The CDR3 sequence is 17 residues long. V shed 0 bases and J 4 bases; nucleotides not matched to a gene: 11. This chain's CDR3 is CASSLAGGSPEADTQYF. CDR3 DNA sequence: TGTGCCAGCAGCTTGGCGGGAGGATCCCCTGAGGCAGATACGCAGTATTTT. Variable domain in full (rest from reference TRBV5-6 and TRBJ2-3): DAGVTQSPTHLIKTRGQQVTLRCSPKSGHDTVSWYQQALGQGPQFIFQYYEEEERQRGNFPDRFSGHQFPNYSSELNVNALLLGDSALYLCASSLAGGSPEADTQYFGPGTRLTVL.

V and J are TRBV16 and TRBJ2-1; no clear D gene. Germline-derived CDR1 and CDR2 are KGHSY and FQNENV. Trimming took 1 base from V and 7 from J, leaving 11 bases between them. CDR3 size: 14 residues. CDR3 sequence reads: CASSQLSGSNEQFF. The CDR3 DNA reads as TGTGCCAGCAGCCAATTGTCAGGATCGAATGAGCAGTTCTTC.

This clonotype has more than one count but fewer than ten. This sequence joins TRBV2 and TRBJ1-2; maybe TRBD1 (6 bases). Germline-derived CDR1 and CDR2 are SNHLY and FYNNEI. This CDR3 has 16 amino acids. V shed 5 bases and J shed 2 bases, with 18 bases lying between them. This chain's CDR3 is CASSKGAAGVNYGYTF. The CDR3 DNA sequence: TGTGCCAGCAGTAAAGGGGCGGCAGGGGTCAACTATGGCTACACCTTC. Using reference TRBV2 and TRBJ1-2 for the parts outside the CDR3, the full variable domain is EPEVTQTPSHQVTQMGQEVILRCVPISNHLYFYWYRQILGQKVEFLVSFYNNEISEKSEIFDDQFSVERPDGSNFTLKIRSTKLEDSAMYFCASSKGAAGVNYGYTFGSGTRLTVV.

At least ten counts were recorded for this clonotype. The chain has TRBV6-5 and TRBJ2-5; tentative D call: TRBD2 (5 bases). There are 14 residues in the CDR3. Germline assignment: CDR1 MNHEY and CDR2 SVGAGI. V shed 4 bases and J shed 5 bases, with 14 bases lying between them. The CDR3 protein is CASSSWGERETQYF. In nucleotides, the CDR3 is TGTGCCAGCAGTTCCTGGGGAGAGCGGGAGACCCAGTACTTC.

V usage is TRBV12-3 or TRBV12-4 and J usage is TRBJ2-7; the D gene is possibly TRBD1 (6 bases). V was clipped by 6 bases and J by 2 bases, with 17 bases between them. The CDR3 totals 15 residues. The CDR3 is CASRSTGERTYEQYF. The CDR3 nucleotides are TGTGCCAGCAGGTCGACAGGAGAAAGGACCTACGAGCAGTACTTC.

This chain links TRBV12-3 or TRBV12-4 with TRBJ1-2; D uncertain. The CDR3 loop spans 11 amino acids. Trimming stripped 3 bases from V and 7 bases from J, with 6 bases between. CDR3 DNA: TGTGCCAGCAGTTTTGAGGCTGGCTACACCTTC. Amino acid sequence: CASSFEAGYTF.

This clonotype was detected ten times or more. This chain connects TRBV7-2 to TRBJ2-7, with D possibly TRBD2 on 5 matching bases. From germline, CDR1 is SGHTA and CDR2 FQGNSA. There are 16 residues in the CDR3. Trimming left V 3 bases short and J 0 bases short, with 15 bases between. CDR3 protein: CASSFGGGPSSYEQYF. For the CDR3, the DNA is TGTGCCAGCAGCTTTGGCGGCGGGCCCAGCTCCTACGAGCAGTACTTC.

The rearrangement links TRBV6-1 to TRBJ2-1, with 11 bases fitting TRBD2. V lost 4 bases and J lost 9; bases outside the gene matches: 14. The CDR3 consists of 17 residues. From germline, CDR1 is MNHNS and CDR2 SASEGT. The CDR3 spells CASSVYTSGGKVAEQFF. DNA for the CDR3: TGTGCCAGCAGTGTGTACACTAGCGGGGGAAAGGTCGCTGAGCAGTTCTTC.

V usage is TRBV27 and J usage is TRBJ1-2; a weak D match, TRBD1 (6 bases). Germline assignment: CDR1 MNHEY and CDR2 SMNVEV (reference sequence). There are 13 residues in the CDR3. The germline V and J ends were trimmed by 5 bases and 4 bases, with 11 bases remaining between them. The CDR3 loop reads CASSEGGPYGYTF. The CDR3 DNA is TGTGCCAGCAGTGAAGGGGGACCCTATGGCTACACCTTC.

Comments on this clonotype: One end of the junction fails to match germline, which may point to a read error. The rearrangement links TRBV7-2 to TRBJ2-7; 10 bases map to TRBD2. The CDR3 spans 17 residues. Per the germline V gene, CDR1 is SGHTA and CDR2 is FQGNSA. The CDR3 sequence: CTGSPRPLAGASDEQYF. The CDR3 DNA reads as TGTACCGGCAGCCCTAGACCCCTAGCGGGAGCCTCAGACGAGCAGTACTTC.

About this clonotype: A read error may account for a junction end that differs from germline. The chain uses TRBV6-5 and TRBJ2-1, with a tentative D call TRBD2 (5 bases). This CDR3 has 17 amino acids. Germline CDR1 MNHEY, CDR2 SVGAGI. In DNA, the CDR3 is TGTACCAGCAGTTTAGTATTGGGTGGGAGCCCTTTCTATGAGCAGTTCTTC. Translated, it gives CTSSLVLGGSPFYEQFF.

The V and J genes are TRBV5-1 and TRBJ2-1; a possible D gene is TRBD2 (5 bases). Trimming shortened V by 4 bases and J by 4 bases, and 18 bases separated the two germline ends. Per the germline V gene, CDR1 is SGHRS and CDR2 is YFSETQ. The CDR3 runs to 16 residues. CDR3 in DNA: TGCGCCAGCAGCGCCGCCCCAGGACGGGATTACAATGAGCAGTTCTTC. Its protein product is CASSAAPGRDYNEQFF.

The V call is TRBV7-2, the J call TRBJ1-2; D gene ambiguous. V was pared by 3 bases and J by 6 bases, with 8 bases between. The CDR3 covers 12 residues. Germline V lookup: CDR1 SGHTA, CDR2 FQGNSA. The CDR3 loop reads CASSFRHDGYTF. In nucleotides, the CDR3 is TGTGCCAGCAGCTTCCGACATGATGGCTACACCTTC.

Many counts were recorded for this clonotype. The chain carries TRBV20-1 and TRBJ2-5; a possible D gene is TRBD1 (5 bases). Germline CDR1 and CDR2: DFQATT and SNEGSKA (reference sequence). CDR3 length: 13 amino acids. Between the trimmed V and J ends, which lost 5 bases and 2 bases, there was a span of 12 bases. The CDR3 bases are TGCAGTGCTCGCTACGACAGACAAGAGACCCAGTACTTC. Its translation is CSARYDRQETQYF.

This clonotype was counted only a few times. This chain uses TRBV28 with TRBJ1-1; D not certain. In germline, CDR1 is MDHEN, CDR2 SYDVKM. Trimming cost V 4 bases and J 5 bases, with 26 bases left between them. This CDR3 has 18 amino acids. For the CDR3, the DNA is TGTGCCAGCAGTTCCCTCCAAGGGCCACAGAACAGAGGGACTGAAGCTTTCTTT. Encoded protein: CASSSLQGPQNRGTEAFF.

This clonotype came up a few times. The chain is built from TRBV7-9 and TRBJ2-1, with a weak D call TRBD1 (6 bases). Germline CDR1 SEHNR, CDR2 FQNEAQ (reference sequence). V was shortened by 6 bases and J by 6 bases, with 12 bases between the two germline ends. The CDR3 loop spans 13 amino acids. The CDR3 nucleotides are TGTGCCAGCAGATCTGGACAGAGCAATGAGCAGTTCTTC. Its translation: CASRSGQSNEQFF. Looking up the rest from reference TRBV7-9 and TRBJ2-1 gives the full variable domain: DTGVSQNPRHKITKRGQNVTFRCDPISEHNRLYWYRQTLGQGPEFLTYFQNEAQLEKSRLLSDRFSAERPKGSFSTLEIQRTEQGDSAMYLCASRSGQSNEQFFGPGTRLTVL.

The rearrangement links TRBV20-1 to TRBJ2-5; maybe TRBD2 (6 bases). CDR1 and CDR2 from the germline V gene are DFQATT and SNEGSKA (reference sequence). CDR3 length: 16 residues. Trimming took 0 bases from V and 1 from J, leaving 15 bases between them. The CDR3 nucleotides are TGCAGTGCTAGAGAAGCGGGCTGGACCGTCCAAGAGACCCAGTACTTC. This gives the protein CSAREAGWTVQETQYF.

V gene TRBV5-1 combines with J gene TRBJ2-1, with TRBD1 matching 8 bases. Trimming removed 4 bases from V and 7 bases from J; junction bases left unmatched: 4. Germline V gene lookup returns CDR1 SGHRS and CDR2 YFSETQ. The CDR3 contains 13 residues. Here the CDR3 DNA reads TGCGCCAGCAGCACGGGACAGGCTAATGAGCAGTTCTTC. Translation: CASSTGQANEQFF.

This clonotype was detected ten times or more. The V gene is TRBV12-3 or TRBV12-4, the J gene TRBJ1-2; possible D gene TRBD1, 6 bases. The CDR3 loop spans 13 amino acids. Trimming removed 6 bases from V and 3 bases from J, with 11 bases in between. The chain's CDR3 is CASSPGEYYGYTF. The CDR3 DNA sequence: TGTGCCAGCAGCCCAGGGGAGTACTATGGCTACACCTTC.

V and J are TRBV7-2 and TRBJ1-5; no clear D. The CDR3 runs 15 residues. Between the trimmed V and J ends, which lost 2 bases and 1 base, there was a span of 9 bases. Germline CDR1 is SGHTA and CDR2 is FQGNSA. In nucleotides, the CDR3 is TGTGCCAGCAGCTTAACGCTAGTAAGCAATCAGCCCCAGCATTTT. As protein: CASSLTLVSNQPQHF.

CDR3 loop: CASSSGQGPTEAFF. CDR3 nucleotides: TGTGCCAGCAGCTCCGGACAGGGCCCCACTGAAGCTTTCTTT. The rearrangement uses TRBV7-8 and TRBJ1-1; 8 nucleotides align to TRBD1. CDR1 and CDR2 from the germline V gene are SGHVS and FQNEAQ. The length of the CDR3 is 14 residues. V shed 4 bases, J shed 4 bases, and the junction held 5 bases outside the gene matches.

The V and J genes are TRBV20-1 and TRBJ1-2; 8 bases match TRBD1. The CDR3 runs 16 residues. Germline loops: CDR1 DFQATT, CDR2 SNEGSKA (reference sequence). V gave up 6 bases and J gave up 0 bases; unmatched junction bases: 12. The CDR3 DNA reads as TGCAGTGCCCCACCGGGCAGGGGGCAAGCTAACTATGGCTACACCTTC. This sequence encodes CSAPPGRGQANYGYTF.

This chain connects TRBV12-3 or TRBV12-4 to TRBJ1-1, with D possibly TRBD1 on 6 matching bases. The CDR3 loop spans 11 amino acids. Trimming shortened V by 5 bases and J by 11 bases, and 12 bases separated the two germline ends. In DNA form, the CDR3 reads TGTGCCAGCAGTGGGGGGCTGGACGCTTTCTTT. Its translation: CASSGGLDAFF.

This clonotype has a handful of counts. This chain connects TRBV12-3 or TRBV12-4 to TRBJ1-5; D is perhaps TRBD1 (6 bases). V lost 5 bases and J lost 1, with 21 bases in between. The CDR3 loop spans 18 amino acids. The CDR3, as DNA: TGTGCCAGCAGTCCCCGACCAACGGCACAGGGAAGCAATCAGCCCCAGCATTTT. It yields the protein CASSPRPTAQGSNQPQHF.